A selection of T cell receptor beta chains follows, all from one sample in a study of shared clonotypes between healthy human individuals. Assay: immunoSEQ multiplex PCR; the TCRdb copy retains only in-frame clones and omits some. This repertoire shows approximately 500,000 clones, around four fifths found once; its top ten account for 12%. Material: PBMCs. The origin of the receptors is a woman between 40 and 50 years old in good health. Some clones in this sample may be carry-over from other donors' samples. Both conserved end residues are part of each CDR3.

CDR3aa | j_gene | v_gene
CASSLRTGGQTYNEQFF | TRBJ2-1 | TRBV5-6
CASSSRTGNNEQFF | TRBJ2-1 | TRBV5-4
CASSQAGNYGYTF | TRBJ1-2 | TRBV4-1
CASSERETYEQYF | TRBJ2-7 | TRBV2
CASSVRMAGELFF | TRBJ2-2 | TRBV7-2
CASSYIQSSYEQYF | TRBJ2-7 | TRBV6-6
CASREPGAGELFF | TRBJ2-2 | TRBV6-1
CASSGTERGKQPQHF | TRBJ1-5 | TRBV28
CASRKGWEQYF | TRBJ2-7 | TRBV6-6
CASRPPGQGTGELFF | TRBJ2-2 | TRBV28
CASSLGSLGYTF | TRBJ1-2 | TRBV5-1
CAWSVGGYQPQHF | TRBJ1-5 | TRBV30
CASSLRGSGQETQYF | TRBJ2-5 | TRBV11-2
CASSLETRGTEAFF | TRBJ1-1 | TRBV7-9
CASSSPRAGEGYTF | TRBJ1-2 | TRBV2
CASSRVGAGVTDTQYF | TRBJ2-3 | TRBV5-1
CASSIRQGSYEQYF | TRBJ2-7 | TRBV7-2
CASSLGGGVSSGANVLTF | TRBJ2-6 | TRBV7-8
CASSLMVDTEAFF | TRBJ1-1 | TRBV5-4
CASSLGGGVSRYEQYF | TRBJ2-7 | TRBV7-9
CATRPGLRVYNEQFF | TRBJ2-1 | TRBV28
CAWAGPRGSPLHF | TRBJ1-6 | TRBV30
CASSLPAPGETTF | TRBJ1-2 | TRBV5-1
CASSQDQVGGRAIYF | TRBJ1-3 | TRBV14
CASRPTGIQPQHF | TRBJ1-5 | TRBV6-6
CASSRRGVRSYEQYF | TRBJ2-7 | TRBV5-6
CASGQGADTQYF | TRBJ2-3 | TRBV5-1
CASSVRNQPQHF | TRBJ1-5 | TRBV19
CASSEARGRDYEQYF | TRBJ2-7 | TRBV6-1
CASSLALGSYEQYF | TRBJ2-7 | TRBV27
CASSPMTGSNDEQFF | TRBJ2-1 | TRBV18
CASSYLDTAGEAFF | TRBJ1-1 | TRBV6-5
CSARPREAGYTF | TRBJ1-2 | TRBV29-1
CASSPQGPETQYF | TRBJ2-5 | TRBV27
CASSFRDQPQHF | TRBJ1-5 | TRBV7-2
CASSLNAGLMNTEAFF | TRBJ1-1 | TRBV5-1
CASSWGLAGVNNEQYF | TRBJ2-7 | TRBV5-1
CASSPRAQGTDTQYF | TRBJ2-3 | TRBV4-1
CASIPAGQGKGELFF | TRBJ2-2 | TRBV2
CASRTGGTDTQYF | TRBJ2-3 | TRBV10-2
CASSYSLSTGELFF | TRBJ2-2 | TRBV6-6
CASSQASGTSYNEQFF | TRBJ2-1 | TRBV4-1
CASSLRQGNYGYTF | TRBJ1-2 | TRBV7-8
CASSLAAVPRGGYTF | TRBJ1-2 | TRBV28
CASSLRRIANTGELFF | TRBJ2-2 | TRBV5-5
CASSLAGASHGYTF | TRBJ1-2 | TRBV7-9
CASSLGTGNEQFF | TRBJ2-1 | TRBV7-2
CASSLYRGMTKNIQYF | TRBJ2-4 | TRBV5-8
CASSPRTADTEAFF | TRBJ1-1 | TRBV18
CASTKQGAVNTEAFF | TRBJ1-1 | TRBV10-3
CASSGGVEEKLFF | TRBJ1-4 | TRBV2
CASRLTGQANTEAFF | TRBJ1-1 | TRBV6-6
CASSLGTTSTDTQYF | TRBJ2-3 | TRBV28
CASSLASAGVSNEQFF | TRBJ2-1 | TRBV7-6
CASSSGLLYNEQFF | TRBJ2-1 | TRBV5-1
CASSSSSLGTIYF | TRBJ1-3 | TRBV11-2
CASSLEAGGRQETQYF | TRBJ2-5 | TRBV7-9
CAIRTGPADSGNTIYF | TRBJ1-3 | TRBV10-3
CASSLWGTAAEAFF | TRBJ1-1 | TRBV7-8